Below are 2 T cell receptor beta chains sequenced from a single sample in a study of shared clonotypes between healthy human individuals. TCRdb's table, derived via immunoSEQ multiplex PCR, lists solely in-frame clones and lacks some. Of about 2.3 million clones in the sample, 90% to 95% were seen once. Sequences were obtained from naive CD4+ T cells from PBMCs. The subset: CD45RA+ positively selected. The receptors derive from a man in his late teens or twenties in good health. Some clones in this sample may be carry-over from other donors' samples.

The CDR3 sequence: CASSLGPDTVQETQYF. The CDR3 nucleotides are TGCGCCAGCAGCTTGGGCCCGGATACAGTTCAAGAGACCCAGTACTTC. The chain recombines TRBV5-1 with TRBJ2-5, with unresolved D. CDR1 is SGHRS and CDR2 is YFSETQ in the germline V gene. CDR3 length: 16 amino acids. V was shortened by 0 bases and J by 2 bases, with 14 bases between the two germline ends.

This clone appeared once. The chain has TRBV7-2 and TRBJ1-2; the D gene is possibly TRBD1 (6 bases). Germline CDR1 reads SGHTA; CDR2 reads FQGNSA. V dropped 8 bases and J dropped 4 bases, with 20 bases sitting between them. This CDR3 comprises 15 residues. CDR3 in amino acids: CASWSLGHLGYGYTF. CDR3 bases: TGTGCCAGCTGGAGCCTGGGACACCTGGGCTATGGCTACACCTTC.